The sequence of this T cell receptor (beta chain) was determined in a study of shared clonotypes between healthy human individuals. Repertoires were generated with immunoSEQ multiplex PCR, while TCRdb's copy carries only in-frame clones and drops some. The sample lists roughly 1 million clones, about 76% occurring once. The germline V and J ends were trimmed by 8 bases and 0 bases, with 11 bases remaining between them. Germline CDR1 MNHEY, CDR2 SVGAGI. CDR3 length equals 14 residues. The clonotype comes from a young man in good health. Sequences were obtained from memory CD4+ T cells sorted from blood. Subset indicated: CD45RA-negative fraction. The V and J genes are TRBV6-5 and TRBJ2-4, with no clear D. The DNA for the CDR3 is TGTGCCAGCGCGGCGACTTTAGCCAAAAACATTCAGTACTTC. Protein product: CASAATLAKNIQYF.